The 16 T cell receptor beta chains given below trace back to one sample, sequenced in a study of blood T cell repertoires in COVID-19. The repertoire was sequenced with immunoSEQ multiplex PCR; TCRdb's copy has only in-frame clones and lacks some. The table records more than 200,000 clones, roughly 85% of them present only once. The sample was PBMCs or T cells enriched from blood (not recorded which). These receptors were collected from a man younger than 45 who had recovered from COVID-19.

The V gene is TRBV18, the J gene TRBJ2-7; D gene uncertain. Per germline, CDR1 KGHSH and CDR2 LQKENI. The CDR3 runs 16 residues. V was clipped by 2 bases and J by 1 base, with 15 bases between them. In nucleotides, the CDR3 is TGTGCCAGCTCACCAGGTGGTGGGCCATCATCCTACGAGCAGTACTTC. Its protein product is CASSPGGGPSSYEQYF.

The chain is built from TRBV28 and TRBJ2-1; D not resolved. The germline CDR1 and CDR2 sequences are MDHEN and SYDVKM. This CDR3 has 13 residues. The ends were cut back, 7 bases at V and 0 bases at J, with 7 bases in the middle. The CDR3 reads CASTTSSYNEQFF. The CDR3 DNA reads TGTGCCAGCACCACGAGCTCCTACAATGAGCAGTTCTTC.

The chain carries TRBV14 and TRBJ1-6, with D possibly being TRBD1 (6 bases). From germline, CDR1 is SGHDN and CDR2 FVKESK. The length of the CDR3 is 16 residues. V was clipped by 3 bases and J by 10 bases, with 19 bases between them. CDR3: CASSQGARGWFSPLHF. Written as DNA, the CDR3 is TGTGCCAGCAGCCAGGGGGCCAGGGGCTGGTTCTCACCCCTCCACTTT.

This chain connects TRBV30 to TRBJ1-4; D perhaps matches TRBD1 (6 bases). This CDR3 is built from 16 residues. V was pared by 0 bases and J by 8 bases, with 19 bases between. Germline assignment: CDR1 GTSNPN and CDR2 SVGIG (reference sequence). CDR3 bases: TGTGCCTGGAGTGTAATAGGGGGTCAAGCGGGGGAAAAACTGTTTTTT. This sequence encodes CAWSVIGGQAGEKLFF. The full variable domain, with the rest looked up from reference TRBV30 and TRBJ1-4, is SQTIHQWPATLVQPVGSPLSLECTVEGTSNPNLYWYRQAAGRGLQLLFYSVGIGQISSEVPQNLSASRPQDRQFILSSKKLLLSDSGFYLCAWSVIGGQAGEKLFFGSGTQLSVL.

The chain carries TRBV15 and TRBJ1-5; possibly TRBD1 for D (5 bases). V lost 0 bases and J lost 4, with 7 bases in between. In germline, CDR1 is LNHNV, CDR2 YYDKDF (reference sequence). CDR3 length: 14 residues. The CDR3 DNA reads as TGTGCCACCAGCAGAGAGCGGACAAATCAGCCCCAGCATTTT. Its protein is CATSRERTNQPQHF.

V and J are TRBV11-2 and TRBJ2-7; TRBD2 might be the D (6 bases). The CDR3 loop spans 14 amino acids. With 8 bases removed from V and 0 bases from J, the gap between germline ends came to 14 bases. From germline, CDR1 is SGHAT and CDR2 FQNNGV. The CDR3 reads CASVAGTGSYEQYF. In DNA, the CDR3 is TGTGCCAGCGTGGCCGGGACTGGCTCCTACGAGCAGTACTTC.

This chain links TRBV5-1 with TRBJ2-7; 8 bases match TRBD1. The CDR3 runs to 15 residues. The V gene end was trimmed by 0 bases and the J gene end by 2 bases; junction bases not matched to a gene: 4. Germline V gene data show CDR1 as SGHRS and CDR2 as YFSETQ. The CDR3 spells CASSLDRGVTYEQYF. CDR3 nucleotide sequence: TGCGCCAGCAGCTTGGACAGGGGGGTTACCTACGAGCAGTACTTC.

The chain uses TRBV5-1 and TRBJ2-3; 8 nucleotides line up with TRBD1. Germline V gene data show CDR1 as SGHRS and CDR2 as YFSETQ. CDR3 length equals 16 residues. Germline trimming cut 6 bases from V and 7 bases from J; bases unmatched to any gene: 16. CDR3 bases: TGCGCCAGCACCCGAATTGGACAGGGTCGGCTCTATACGCAGTATTTT. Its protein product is CASTRIGQGRLYTQYF.

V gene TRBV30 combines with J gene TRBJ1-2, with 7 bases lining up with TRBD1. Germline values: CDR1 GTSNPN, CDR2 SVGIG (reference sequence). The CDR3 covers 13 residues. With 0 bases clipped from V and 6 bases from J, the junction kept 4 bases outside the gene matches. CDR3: CAWSVQGSNGYTF. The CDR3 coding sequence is TGTGCCTGGAGTGTACAGGGGAGTAATGGCTACACCTTC.

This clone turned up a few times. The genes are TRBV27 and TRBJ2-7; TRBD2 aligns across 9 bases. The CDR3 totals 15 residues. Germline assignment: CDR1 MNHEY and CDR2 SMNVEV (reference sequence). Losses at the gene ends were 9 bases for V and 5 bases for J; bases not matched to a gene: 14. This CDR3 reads CASNRGIAGVHEQYF. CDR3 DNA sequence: TGTGCCAGTAACCGAGGAATAGCGGGAGTCCACGAGCAGTACTTC.

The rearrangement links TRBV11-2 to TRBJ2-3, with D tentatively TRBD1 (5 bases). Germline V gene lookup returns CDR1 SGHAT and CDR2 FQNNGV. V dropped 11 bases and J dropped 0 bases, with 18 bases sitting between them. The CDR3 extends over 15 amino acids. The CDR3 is CAGPETVPSTDTQYF. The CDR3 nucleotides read TGTGCCGGCCCAGAGACAGTGCCTAGCACAGATACGCAGTATTTT.

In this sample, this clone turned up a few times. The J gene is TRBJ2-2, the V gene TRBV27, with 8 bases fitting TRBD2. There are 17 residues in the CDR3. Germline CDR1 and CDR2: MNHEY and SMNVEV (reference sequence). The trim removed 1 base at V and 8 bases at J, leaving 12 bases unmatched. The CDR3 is CASSLYLRRGESGELFF. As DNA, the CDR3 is TGTGCCAGCAGTTTATACCTTCGGCGGGGGGAATCGGGGGAGCTGTTTTTT.

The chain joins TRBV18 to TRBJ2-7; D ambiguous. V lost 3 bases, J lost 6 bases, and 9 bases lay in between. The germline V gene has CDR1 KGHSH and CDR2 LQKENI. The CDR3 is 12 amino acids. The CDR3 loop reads CASSPASPEQYF. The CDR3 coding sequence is TGTGCCAGCTCACCGGCCTCTCCCGAGCAGTACTTC. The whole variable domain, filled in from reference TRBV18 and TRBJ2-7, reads NAGVMQNPRHLVRRRGQEARLRCSPMKGHSHVYWYRQLPEEGLKFMVYLQKENIIDESGMPKERFSAEFPKEGPSILRIQQVVRGDSAAYFCASSPASPEQYFGPGTRLTVT.

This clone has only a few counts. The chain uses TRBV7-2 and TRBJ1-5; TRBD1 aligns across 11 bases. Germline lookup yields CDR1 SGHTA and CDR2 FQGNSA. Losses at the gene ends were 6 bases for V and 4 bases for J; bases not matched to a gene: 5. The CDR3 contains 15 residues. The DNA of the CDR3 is TGTGCCAGCAGAAGGACAGGGGGCGGGAATCAGCCCCAGCATTTT. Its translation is CASRRTGGGNQPQHF.

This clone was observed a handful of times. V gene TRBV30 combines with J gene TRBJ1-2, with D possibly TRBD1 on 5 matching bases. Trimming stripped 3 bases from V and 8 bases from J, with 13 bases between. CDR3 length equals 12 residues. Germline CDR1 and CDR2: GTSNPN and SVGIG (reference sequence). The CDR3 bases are TGTGCCTGGAGAGTCCCAGGGATAGGCTACACCTTC. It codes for CAWRVPGIGYTF.

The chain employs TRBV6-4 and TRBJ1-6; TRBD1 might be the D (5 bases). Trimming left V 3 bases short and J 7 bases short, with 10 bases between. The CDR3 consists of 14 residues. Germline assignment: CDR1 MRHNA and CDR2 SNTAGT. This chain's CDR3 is CASSEWGGNSPLHF. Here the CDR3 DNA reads TGTGCCAGCAGTGAGTGGGGGGGAAATTCACCCCTCCACTTT.